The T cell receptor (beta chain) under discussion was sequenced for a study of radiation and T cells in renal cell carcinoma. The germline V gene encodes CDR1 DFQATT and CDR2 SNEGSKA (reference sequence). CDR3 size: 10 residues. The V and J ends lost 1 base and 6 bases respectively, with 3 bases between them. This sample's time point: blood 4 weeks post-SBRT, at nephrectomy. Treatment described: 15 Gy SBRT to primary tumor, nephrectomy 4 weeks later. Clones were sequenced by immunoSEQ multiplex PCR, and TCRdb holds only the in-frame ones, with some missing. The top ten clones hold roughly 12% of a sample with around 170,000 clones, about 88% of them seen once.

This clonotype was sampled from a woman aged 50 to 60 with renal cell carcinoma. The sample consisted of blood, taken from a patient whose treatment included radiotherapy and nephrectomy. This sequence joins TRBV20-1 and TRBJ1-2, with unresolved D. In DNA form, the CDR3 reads TGCAGTGCTAGAGTCAATGGCTACACCTTC. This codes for CSARVNGYTF.